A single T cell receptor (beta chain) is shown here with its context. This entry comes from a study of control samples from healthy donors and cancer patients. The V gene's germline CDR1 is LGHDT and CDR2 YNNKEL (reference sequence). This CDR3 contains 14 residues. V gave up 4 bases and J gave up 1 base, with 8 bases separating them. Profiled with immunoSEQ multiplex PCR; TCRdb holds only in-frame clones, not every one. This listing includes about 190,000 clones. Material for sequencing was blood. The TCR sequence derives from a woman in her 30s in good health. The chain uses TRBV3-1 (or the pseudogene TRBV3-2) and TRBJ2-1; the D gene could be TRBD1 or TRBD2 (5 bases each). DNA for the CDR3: TGTGCCAGCAGCCGGGGGAATTCCTACAATGAGCAGTTCTTC. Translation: CASSRGNSYNEQFF.